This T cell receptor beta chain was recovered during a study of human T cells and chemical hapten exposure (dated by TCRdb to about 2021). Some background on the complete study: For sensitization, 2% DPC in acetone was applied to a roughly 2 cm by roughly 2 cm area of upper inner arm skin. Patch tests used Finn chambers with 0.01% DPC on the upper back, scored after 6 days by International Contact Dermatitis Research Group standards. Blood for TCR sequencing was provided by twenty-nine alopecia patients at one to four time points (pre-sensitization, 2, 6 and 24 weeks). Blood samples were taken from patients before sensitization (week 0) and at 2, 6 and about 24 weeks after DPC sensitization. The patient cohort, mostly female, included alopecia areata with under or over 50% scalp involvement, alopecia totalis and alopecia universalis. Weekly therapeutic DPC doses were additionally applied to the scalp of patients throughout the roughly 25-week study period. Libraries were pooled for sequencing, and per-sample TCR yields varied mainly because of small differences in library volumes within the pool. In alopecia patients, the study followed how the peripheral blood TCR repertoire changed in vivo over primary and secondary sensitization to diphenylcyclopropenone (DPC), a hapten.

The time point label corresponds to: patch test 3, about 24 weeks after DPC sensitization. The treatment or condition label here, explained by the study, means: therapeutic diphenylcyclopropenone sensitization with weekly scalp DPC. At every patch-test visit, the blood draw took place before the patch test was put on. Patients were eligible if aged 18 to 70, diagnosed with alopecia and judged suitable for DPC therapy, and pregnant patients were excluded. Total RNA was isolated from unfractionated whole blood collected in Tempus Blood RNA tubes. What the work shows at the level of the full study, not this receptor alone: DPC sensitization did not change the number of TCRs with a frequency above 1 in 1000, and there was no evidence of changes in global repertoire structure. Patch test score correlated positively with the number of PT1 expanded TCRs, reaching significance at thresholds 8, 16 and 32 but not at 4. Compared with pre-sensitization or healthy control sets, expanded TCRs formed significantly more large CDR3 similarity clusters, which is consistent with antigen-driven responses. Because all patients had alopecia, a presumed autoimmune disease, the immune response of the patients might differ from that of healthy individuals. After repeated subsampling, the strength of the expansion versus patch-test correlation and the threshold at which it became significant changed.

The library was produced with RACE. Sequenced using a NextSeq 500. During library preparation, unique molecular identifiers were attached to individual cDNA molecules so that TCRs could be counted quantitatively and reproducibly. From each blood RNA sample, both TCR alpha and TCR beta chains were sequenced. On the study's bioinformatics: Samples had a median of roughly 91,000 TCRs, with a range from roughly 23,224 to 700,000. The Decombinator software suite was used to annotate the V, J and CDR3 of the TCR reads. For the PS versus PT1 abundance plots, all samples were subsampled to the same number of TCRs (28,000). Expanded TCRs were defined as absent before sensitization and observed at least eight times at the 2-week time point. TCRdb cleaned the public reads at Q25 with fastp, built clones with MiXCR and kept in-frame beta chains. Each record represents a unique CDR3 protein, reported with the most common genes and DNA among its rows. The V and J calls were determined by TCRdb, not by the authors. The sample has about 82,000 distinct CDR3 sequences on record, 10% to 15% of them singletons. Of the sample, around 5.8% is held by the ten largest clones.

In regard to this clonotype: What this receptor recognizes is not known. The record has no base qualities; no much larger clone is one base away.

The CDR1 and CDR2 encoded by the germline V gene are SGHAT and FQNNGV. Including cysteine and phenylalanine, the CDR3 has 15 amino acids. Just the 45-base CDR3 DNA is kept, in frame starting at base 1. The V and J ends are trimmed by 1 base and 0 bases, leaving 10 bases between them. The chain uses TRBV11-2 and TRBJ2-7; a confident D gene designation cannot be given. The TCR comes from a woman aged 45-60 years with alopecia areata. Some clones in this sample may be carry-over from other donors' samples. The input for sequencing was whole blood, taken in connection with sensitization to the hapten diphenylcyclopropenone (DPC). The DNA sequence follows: TGTGCCAGCAGCTTAGCTGCGGTAAGCTCCTACGAGCAGTACTTC. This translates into CASSLAAVSSYEQYF.